These 6 T cell receptor beta chains were sequenced from one sample in a study of early T cells in non-severe SARS-CoV-2 infection. TCRdb redid the calling of the 5' RACE reads with MiXCR, one entry per CDR3 protein. The repertoire holds some 91,000 distinct CDR3 sequences, with 13% as singletons. Sequenced: whole blood. The receptors stem from an adult who was a healthcare worker with PCR-confirmed SARS-CoV-2 infection or an uninfected control (not recorded which).

This clonotype was counted ten times or more. The gene calls are TRBV20-1 and TRBJ2-7; 8 bases agree with TRBD1. The CDR3 extends over 14 amino acids. Germline CDR1 DFQATT, CDR2 SNEGSKA (reference sequence). The V and J ends lost 3 bases and 2 bases, in that order; junction bases with no gene match: 6. In DNA form, the CDR3 reads TGCAGTGCTAGCCCGGGACAGGTAACCTACGAGCAGTACTTC. Protein sequence: CSASPGQVTYEQYF.

This clonotype showed up just a few times. This sequence joins TRBV9 and TRBJ2-3; 8 bases line up with TRBD2. The CDR3 consists of 14 residues. The germline V gene encodes CDR1 SGDLS and CDR2 YYNGEE. With 6 bases clipped from V and 2 bases from J, the junction kept 5 bases outside the gene matches. CDR3 amino acids: CASNQRGTTDTQYF. In DNA form, the CDR3 reads TGTGCCAGCAATCAGCGGGGGACCACAGATACGCAGTATTTT.

This clonotype was observed a few times. The V gene is TRBV6-1, the J gene TRBJ1-1; the D is unclear. V lost 7 bases to trimming and J lost 3 bases, with 15 bases between them. This CDR3 is 14 amino acids long. Germline V gene sequence: CDR1 MNHNS, CDR2 SASEGT. In nucleotides, the CDR3 is TGTGCCAGCAATGGACTCCAAAGCCACACTGAAGCTTTCTTT. It codes for CASNGLQSHTEAFF.

Many counts were recorded for this clonotype. V is TRBV7-3 and J is TRBJ2-7; TRBD1 agrees at 9 bases. This CDR3 is built from 17 residues. The germline V gene has CDR1 SGHTA and CDR2 FQGTGA. V shed 4 bases, J shed 3 bases, and the junction held 13 bases outside the gene matches. CDR3 sequence (DNA): TGTGCCAGCAGCTCCACAGGGGGCAACTTTTTGCTCTACGAGCAGTACTTC. This encodes CASSSTGGNFLLYEQYF.

The table lists this clonotype with many counts. V usage is TRBV10-3 and J usage is TRBJ2-7; 7 positions match TRBD2. CDR3 length: 13 residues. CDR1 ENHRY and CDR2 SYGVKD come from the germline V gene. The V gene end was trimmed by 4 bases and the J gene end by 5 bases; junction bases not matched to a gene: 5. Here the CDR3 reads CAISGGLVDEQYF. CDR3 DNA: TGTGCCATCAGTGGCGGACTAGTCGACGAGCAGTACTTC.

The chain couples TRBV4-2 to TRBJ2-7; perhaps TRBD2 as D (6 bases). The germline V gene has CDR1 LGHNA and CDR2 YNFKEQ. The V end lost 0 bases, the J end lost 1 base, and 16 bases lay between the germline ends. CDR3 size: 17 residues. The CDR3 here is CASSQDRMSGLSYEQYF. Written as DNA, the CDR3 is TGTGCCAGCAGCCAAGATCGGATGAGCGGGCTTTCCTACGAGCAGTACTTC.